The T cell receptor (beta chain) described here comes from a study of cytotoxic CD8 clonotypes in ibrutinib-treated CLL. Study-level findings and limits: Clonality, elevated at ibrutinib response, dropped back toward baseline at progression.

Assay: immunoSEQ multiplex PCR; the TCRdb copy retains only in-frame clones and omits some. The table shows about 140,000 clones, with about 84% occurring only once. Turning to this clone: Its cognate antigen is unknown.

The clonotype was recovered from a human donor with chronic lymphocytic leukemia. Specimen: PBMCs, collected after 36 months of ibrutinib treatment.

This CDR3 is CASSPPAGAGYTF. Here the CDR3 DNA reads TGTGCCAGCTCACCACCGGCGGGGGCTGGCTACACCTTC. The chain couples TRBV18 to TRBJ1-2; D may be TRBD1 (6 bases). The V end lost 0 bases, the J end lost 7 bases, and 9 bases lay between the germline ends. CDR1 and CDR2 (germline): KGHSH, LQKENI. This CDR3 is 13 amino acids long.